This note documents a single T cell receptor beta chain sequence. Other DNA sequences within the sample encode an identical CDR3. Germline V lookup: CDR1 SEHNR, CDR2 FQNEAQ (reference sequence). CDR3 length: 13 amino acids. V was pared by 2 bases and J by 8 bases, with 12 bases between. Participant ages covered about 18 to 89 years across about two dozen US areas. Cohort assignment relied on participant-reported clinical history. The entry originates in a study of blood T cell repertoires in COVID-19. Study in general: T cells, B-cell-depleted T cells, or PBMCs provided the cDNA or gDNA that served as material.

Original analysis: Estimation of nucleated cell counts relied on the amplification of reference gene primers. TCRdb's table, derived via immunoSEQ multiplex PCR, lists solely in-frame clones and lacks some. Clone size and the V and J calls come from that table; the DNA yielded D and trimming. Here the sample spans 320,000 or so clones, 88% being singletons. This chain links TRBV7-9 with TRBJ1-1; D might be TRBD1 (6 bases). Sequencing was performed on PBMCs or T cells enriched from blood (not recorded which). The TCR comes from a young man who had recovered from COVID-19. CDR3 in amino acids: CASSLRGATEAFF. The CDR3 nucleotides read TGTGCCAGCAGCTTACGGGGGGCTACGGAAGCTTTCTTT.